This T cell receptor beta chain originates from a study of blood T cell repertoires in COVID-19. Study context: The samples span acute and convalescent COVID-19 from the United States, Italy and Spain.

Source study methods: Nucleated cell counts were estimated from reference gene primer amplification. TCRdb's copy holds only in-frame clones and misses some; the assay was immunoSEQ multiplex PCR. The V and J calls and clone size come from that table; D and trimming were worked out from the DNA. The data hold 200,000 to 250,000 clones, with 82% observed a single time. In germline, CDR1 is SGHTA, CDR2 FQGNSA. The CDR3 loop spans 15 amino acids. V was trimmed by 8 bases and J by 1 base, leaving 14 bases between them. This clone was observed once. The chain has TRBV7-2 and TRBJ2-2; D unresolved. Source material: peripheral blood. The receptor was derived from a woman aged 40 to 55 with acute or convalescent COVID-19. The CDR3 reads CASERRLMNTGELFF. DNA for the CDR3: TGTGCCAGCGAACGCCGACTCATGAACACCGGGGAGCTGTTTTTT.